This record concerns one T cell receptor beta chain sequence. What it binds is not known. Primers included in the PCR were 60 Vbeta and 13 Jbeta primers. Generated by immunoSEQ multiplex PCR, the TCRdb table keeps only in-frame clones and is missing some. Of about 38,000 clones listed, 80% to 90% are singletons. The sample comes from a study of cytomegalovirus exposure and HLA in healthy donors. Study at large: A preliminary data release comprised 91 million or so unique TCRs obtained from HLA-typed donors. Study findings and constraints: There were some public TCRs occurring in many donors, but most TCR sequences were rare. Sequencing likely produced, as an artifact, a cluster of highly shared sequence variants. CMV serostatus was the sole immune exposure data available.

The source is a middle-aged woman in good health and CMV-seropositive. What was sequenced was PBMCs.

CDR3 region: CSVEGGGGSFYEQYF. The DNA for the CDR3 is TGCAGCGTTGAAGGCGGGGGGGGATCCTTTTACGAGCAGTACTTC. V is TRBV29-1 and J is TRBJ2-7; TRBD2 aligns across 9 bases. V shed 1 base and J 4 bases; nucleotides not matched to a gene: 8. The CDR3 runs 15 residues. Germline V gives CDR1 SQVTM, CDR2 ANQGSEA.